Below, one T cell receptor (beta chain) is given with its context. The CDR3 extends over 13 amino acids. Germline trimming cut 7 bases from V and 6 bases from J; bases unmatched to any gene: 3. CDR1 is WNHNN, CDR2 SYGVQD, per germline (reference sequence). This entry comes from a study of blood T cell repertoires in COVID-19. Using immunoSEQ multiplex PCR, the repertoire was profiled, and TCRdb retains in-frame clones only, with some absent. The data show roughly 300,000 clones, about 83% seen once. The origin of this receptor is a woman in her forties or fifties with acute or convalescent COVID-19. The source material was peripheral blood. The V call is TRBV10-1, the J call TRBJ2-1, with 10 positions matching TRBD2. The CDR3 loop is CASTSGGLNEQFF. The CDR3, as DNA: TGCGCCAGCACTAGCGGGGGACTCAATGAGCAGTTCTTC.